This T cell receptor beta chain was captured in a study of cytomegalovirus exposure and HLA in healthy donors. Overall study results and limits: Published work reported that the classifier diagnosed cytomegalovirus status with high specificity and sensitivity.

With 60 Vbeta and 13 Jbeta primers, the PCR was carried out. The assay was immunoSEQ multiplex PCR, and TCRdb's table has in-frame clones only and misses some. The table has 55,000 or so clones, about 80% seen once. Trimming shortened V by 0 bases and J by 1 base, and 5 bases separated the two germline ends. Germline CDR1 and CDR2: SGDLS and YYNGEE. The CDR3 is 14 residues long. As for this clone: Its target is unknown.

The chain links TRBV9 to TRBJ1-3; the D gene is possibly TRBD1 (5 bases). The sequence was obtained from a female donor in good health and CMV-seronegative. The sample taken for sequencing was PBMCs. This chain's CDR3 is CASSVEGSGNTIYF. The CDR3, as DNA: TGTGCCAGCAGCGTAGAGGGGTCTGGAAACACCATATATTTT.